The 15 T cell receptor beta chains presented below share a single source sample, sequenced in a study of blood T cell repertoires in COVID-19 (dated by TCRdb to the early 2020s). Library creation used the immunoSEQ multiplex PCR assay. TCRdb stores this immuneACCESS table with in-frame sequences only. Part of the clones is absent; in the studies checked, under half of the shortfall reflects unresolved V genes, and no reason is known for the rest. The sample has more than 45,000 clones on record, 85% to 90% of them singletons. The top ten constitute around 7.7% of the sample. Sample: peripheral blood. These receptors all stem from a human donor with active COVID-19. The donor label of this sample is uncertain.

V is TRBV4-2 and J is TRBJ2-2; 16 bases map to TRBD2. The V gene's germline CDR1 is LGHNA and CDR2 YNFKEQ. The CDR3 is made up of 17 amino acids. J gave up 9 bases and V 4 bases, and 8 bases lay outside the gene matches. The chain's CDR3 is CASSRSGTSGGARELFF. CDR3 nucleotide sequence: TGTGCCAGCAGCCGGTCCGGGACTAGCGGGGGGGCCCGGGAGCTGTTTTTT.

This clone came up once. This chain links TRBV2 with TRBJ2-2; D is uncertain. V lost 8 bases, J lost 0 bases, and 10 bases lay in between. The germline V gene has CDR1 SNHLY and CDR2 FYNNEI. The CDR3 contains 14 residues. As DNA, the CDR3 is TGTGCCAGCCAGTCCGGGTCGAACACCGGGGAGCTGTTTTTT. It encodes CASQSGSNTGELFF.

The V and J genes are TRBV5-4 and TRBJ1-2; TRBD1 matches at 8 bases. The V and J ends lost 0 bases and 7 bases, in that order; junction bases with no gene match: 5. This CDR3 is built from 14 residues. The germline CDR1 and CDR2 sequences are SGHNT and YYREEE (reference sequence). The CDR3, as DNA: TGTGCCAGCAGCTTGGCGACAGGGGTTGGTGGCTACACCTTC. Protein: CASSLATGVGGYTF.

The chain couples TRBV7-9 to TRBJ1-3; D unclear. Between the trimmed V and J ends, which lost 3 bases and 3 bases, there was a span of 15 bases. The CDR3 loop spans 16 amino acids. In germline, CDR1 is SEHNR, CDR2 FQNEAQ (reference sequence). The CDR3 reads CASSFPVLVGGNTIYF. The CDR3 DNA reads TGTGCCAGCAGCTTTCCGGTTTTAGTTGGTGGAAACACCATATATTTT.

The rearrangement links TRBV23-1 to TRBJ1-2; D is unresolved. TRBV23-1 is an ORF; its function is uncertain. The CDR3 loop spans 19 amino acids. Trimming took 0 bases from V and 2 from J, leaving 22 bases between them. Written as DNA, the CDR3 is TGCGCCAGCAGTCAATCAGCTCCACCTAAGACAAGGTCCAACTATGGCTACACCTTC. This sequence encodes CASSQSAPPKTRSNYGYTF.

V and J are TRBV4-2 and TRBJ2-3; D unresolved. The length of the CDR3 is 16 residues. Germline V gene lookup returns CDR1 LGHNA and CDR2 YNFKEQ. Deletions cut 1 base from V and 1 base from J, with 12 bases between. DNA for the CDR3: TGTGCCAGCAGCCAAGTCGAGGCGGATCGCACAGATACGCAGTATTTT. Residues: CASSQVEADRTDTQYF.

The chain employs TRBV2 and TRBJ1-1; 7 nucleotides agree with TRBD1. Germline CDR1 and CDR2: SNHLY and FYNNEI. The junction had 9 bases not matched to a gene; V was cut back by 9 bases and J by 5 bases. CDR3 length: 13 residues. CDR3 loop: CASNLDRVTEAFF. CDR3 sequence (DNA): TGTGCCAGTAACCTTGACAGGGTAACTGAAGCTTTCTTT.

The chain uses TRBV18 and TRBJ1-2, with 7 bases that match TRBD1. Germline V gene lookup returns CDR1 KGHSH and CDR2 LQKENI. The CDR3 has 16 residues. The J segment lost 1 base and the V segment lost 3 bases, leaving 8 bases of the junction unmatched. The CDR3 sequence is CASSPRPGGNNYGYTF. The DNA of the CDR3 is TGTGCCAGCTCACCCCGGCCAGGGGGGAATAACTATGGCTACACCTTC.

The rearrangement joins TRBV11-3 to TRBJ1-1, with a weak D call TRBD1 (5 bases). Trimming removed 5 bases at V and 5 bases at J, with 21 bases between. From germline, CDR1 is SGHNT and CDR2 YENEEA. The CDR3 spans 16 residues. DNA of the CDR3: TGTGCCAGCAGCCTCACGGGGGGACGGCAGAGGACTGAAGCTTTCTTT. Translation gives CASSLTGGRQRTEAFF.

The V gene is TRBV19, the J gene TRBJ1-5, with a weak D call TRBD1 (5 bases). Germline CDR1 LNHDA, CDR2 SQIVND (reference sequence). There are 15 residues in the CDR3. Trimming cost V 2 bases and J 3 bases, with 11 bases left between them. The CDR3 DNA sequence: TGTGCCAGTAGTATACCAGGGAGGGACAATCAGCCCCAGCATTTT. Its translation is CASSIPGRDNQPQHF.

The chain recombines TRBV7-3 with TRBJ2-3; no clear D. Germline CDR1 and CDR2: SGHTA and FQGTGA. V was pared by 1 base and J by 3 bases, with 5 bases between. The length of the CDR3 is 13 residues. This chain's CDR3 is CASSLSRTDTQYF. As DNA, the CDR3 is TGTGCCAGCAGCTTAAGTAGAACAGATACGCAGTATTTT.

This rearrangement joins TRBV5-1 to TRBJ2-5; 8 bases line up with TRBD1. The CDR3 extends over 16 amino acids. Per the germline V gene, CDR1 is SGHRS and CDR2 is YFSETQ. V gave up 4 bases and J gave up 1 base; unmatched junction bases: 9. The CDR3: CASSPRQGFGQETQYF. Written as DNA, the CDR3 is TGCGCCAGCAGCCCCCGACAGGGGTTTGGCCAAGAGACCCAGTACTTC.

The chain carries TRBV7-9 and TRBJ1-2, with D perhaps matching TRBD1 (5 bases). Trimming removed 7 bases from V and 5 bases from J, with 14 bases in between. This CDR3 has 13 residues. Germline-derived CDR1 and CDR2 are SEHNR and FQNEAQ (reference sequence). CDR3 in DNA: TGTGCCAGCACTCACCTGACAGTGTATGGCTACACCTTC. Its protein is CASTHLTVYGYTF.

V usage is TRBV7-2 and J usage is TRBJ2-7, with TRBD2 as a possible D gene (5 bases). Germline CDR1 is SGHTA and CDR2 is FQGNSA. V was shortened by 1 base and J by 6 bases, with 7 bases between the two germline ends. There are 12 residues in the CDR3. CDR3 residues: CASSLVGAEQYF. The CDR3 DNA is TGTGCCAGCAGCTTAGTGGGAGCCGAGCAGTACTTC.

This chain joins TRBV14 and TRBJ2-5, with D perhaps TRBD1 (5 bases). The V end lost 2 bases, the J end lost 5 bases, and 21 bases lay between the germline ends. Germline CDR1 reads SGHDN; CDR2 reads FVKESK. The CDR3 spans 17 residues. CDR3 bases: TGTGCCAGCAGCCAACAAACTCTGACAGTTTCTTTGGAGACCCAGTACTTC. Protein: CASSQQTLTVSLETQYF.